This T cell receptor (beta chain) came from a study of cytomegalovirus exposure and HLA in healthy donors. With respect to this clone: Its antigen is unidentified.

Libraries were prepared by immunoSEQ multiplex PCR; TCRdb keeps only in-frame clonotypes and omits some of them. The data contain 240,000 or so clones, approximately 83% of them singletons. Study conclusions and caveats: According to reports, the classifier identified cytomegalovirus status with high specificity and sensitivity. The TCR clusters that emerged in the first cohort tended, a later analysis found, to co-occur in the approximately 130 validation repertoires.

After removal of 4 bases from V and 7 bases from J, the junction contained 5 bases not matched to a gene. Germline CDR1 MNHNY, CDR2 SVGAGI (reference sequence). The CDR3 is made up of 13 amino acids. Sequencing was performed on PBMCs. The chain combines TRBV6-6 with TRBJ1-2; TRBD1 matches 8 bases. This sequence was found in a woman in her twenties or thirties in good health and CMV-seropositive. The CDR3 sequence: CASSLQGGSGYTF. The CDR3 nucleotides read TGTGCCAGCAGTTTACAGGGGGGGTCTGGCTACACCTTC.